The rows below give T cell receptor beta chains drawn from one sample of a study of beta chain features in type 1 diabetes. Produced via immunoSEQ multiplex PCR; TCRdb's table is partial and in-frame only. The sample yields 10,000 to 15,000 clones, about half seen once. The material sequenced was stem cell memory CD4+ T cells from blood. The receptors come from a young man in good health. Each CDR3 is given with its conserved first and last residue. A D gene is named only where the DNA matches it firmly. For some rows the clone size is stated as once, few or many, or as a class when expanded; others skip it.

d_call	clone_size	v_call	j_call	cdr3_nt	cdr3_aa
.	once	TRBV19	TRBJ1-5	TGTGCCAGCCTCCAGACGGGACTTAAGAATCAGCCCCAGCATTTT	CASLQTGLKNQPQHF
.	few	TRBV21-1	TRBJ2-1	TGTGCCAGCAGCAAAGGTGGGGGAGGCGCCTACAATGAGCAGTTCTTC	CASSKGGGGAYNEQFF
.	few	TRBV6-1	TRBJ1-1	TGTGCCCTCAGGGAGTTGACAGGTTCGAACACTGAAGCTTTCTTT	CALRELTGSNTEAFF
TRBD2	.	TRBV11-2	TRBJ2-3	TGTGCCAGCAGCAGAGTGAGCAGCGGGGCAGATACGCAGTATTTT	CASSRVSSGADTQYF
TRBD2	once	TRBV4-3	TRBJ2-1	TGCGCCAGCAGCCACGGAGCGGGGGGGCCTAATAATGAGCAGTTCTTC	CASSHGAGGPNNEQFF
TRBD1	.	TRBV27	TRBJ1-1	TGTGCCAGCAGTTTATCTTGGACAGGGACTGAAGCTTTCTTT	CASSLSWTGTEAFF
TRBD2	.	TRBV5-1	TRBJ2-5	TGCGCCAGCAGCTTGGGGACTAGCGGCATGCAAGAGACCCAGTACTTC	CASSLGTSGMQETQYF
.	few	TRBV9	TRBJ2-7	TGTGCCAGCAGCGTACGCCCTAATACCTACGAGCAGTACTTC	CASSVRPNTYEQYF
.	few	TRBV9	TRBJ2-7	TGTGCCAGCAGCGTAGGCCGCCAGACCTACGAGCAGTACTTC	CASSVGRQTYEQYF
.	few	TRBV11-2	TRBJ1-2	TGTGCCAGCAGCTTATTACGGCAGGGTGATGGCTACACCTTC	CASSLLRQGDGYTF
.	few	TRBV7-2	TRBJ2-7	TGTGCCAGCAGCTTATCAGGCACGTACGAGCAGTACTTC	CASSLSGTYEQYF